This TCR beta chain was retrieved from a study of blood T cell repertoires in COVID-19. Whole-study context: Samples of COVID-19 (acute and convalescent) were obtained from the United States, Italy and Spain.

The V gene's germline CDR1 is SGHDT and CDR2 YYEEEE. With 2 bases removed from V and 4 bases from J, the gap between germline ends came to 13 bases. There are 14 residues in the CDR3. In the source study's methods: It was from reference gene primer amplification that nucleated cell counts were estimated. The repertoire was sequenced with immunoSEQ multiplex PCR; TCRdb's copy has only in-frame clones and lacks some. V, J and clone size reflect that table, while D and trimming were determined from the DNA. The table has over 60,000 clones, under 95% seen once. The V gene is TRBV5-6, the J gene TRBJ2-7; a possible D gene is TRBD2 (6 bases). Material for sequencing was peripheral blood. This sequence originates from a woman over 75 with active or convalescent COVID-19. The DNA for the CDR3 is TGTGCCAGCAGCTTTGGCGGGGATAGATACGAGCAGTACTTC. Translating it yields CASSFGGDRYEQYF.